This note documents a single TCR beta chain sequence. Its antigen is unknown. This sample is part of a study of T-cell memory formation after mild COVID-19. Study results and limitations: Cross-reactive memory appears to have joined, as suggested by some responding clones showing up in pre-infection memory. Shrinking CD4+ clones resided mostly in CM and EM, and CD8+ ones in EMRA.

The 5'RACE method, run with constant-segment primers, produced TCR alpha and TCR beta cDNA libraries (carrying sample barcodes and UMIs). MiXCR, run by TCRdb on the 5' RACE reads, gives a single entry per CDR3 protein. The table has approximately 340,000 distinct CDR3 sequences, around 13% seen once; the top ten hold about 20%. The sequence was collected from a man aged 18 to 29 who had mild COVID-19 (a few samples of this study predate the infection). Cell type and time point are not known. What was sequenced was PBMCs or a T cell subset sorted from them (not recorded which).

CDR3 sequence: CASSQVSSAKLFF. The CDR3 bases are TGCGCCAGCAGCCAAGTTTCCAGTGCAAAACTGTTTTTT. The V call is TRBV4-3, the J call TRBJ1-4; D uncertain. Germline values: CDR1 LGHNA, CDR2 YSLEER. The length of the CDR3 is 13 residues. The V end lost 1 base, the J end lost 10 bases, and 10 bases lay between the germline ends.